The rows below give T cell receptor beta chains drawn from one sample of a study of Graves' ophthalmopathy and Graves' hyperthyroidism. TCRdb reprocessed the multiplex PCR reads with MiXCR, giving one entry per CDR3 protein. The sample holds under 350,000 distinct CDR3 sequences, around a sixth seen once. Sequenced material: peripheral blood. All receptors come from an adult man with Graves' ophthalmopathy. CDR3s include the opening cysteine and the closing phenylalanine or tryptophan. A D gene is named only where the DNA matches it firmly. Not all rows give a size; the values are once, few, many and, for expanded clones, a class.

D	size	V	J	DNA	CDR3
.	many	TRBV7-6	TRBJ1-3	TGTGCCAGCAGCTTAGTAGGTCGAAAACCCTCTGGAAACACCATATATTTT	CASSLVGRKPSGNTIYF
.	few	TRBV5-1	TRBJ2-5	TGCGCCAGCAGTCCGGCCCAGGGAGTGTTAGAGACCCAGTACTTC	CASSPAQGVLETQYF
.	.	TRBV7-8	TRBJ1-1	TGTGCCAGCAGCTTAGCGCACGTAAACACTGAAGCTTTCTTT	CASSLAHVNTEAFF
.	many	TRBV9	TRBJ1-5	TGTGCCAGCAGCGCGTTATTGAAGGTAGTGCGCAATCAGCCCCAGCATTTT	CASSALLKVVRNQPQHF
.	many	TRBV28	TRBJ2-7	TGTGCCAGCAGCCTGGACTACGAGCAGTACTTC	CASSLDYEQYF
.	many	TRBV6-4	TRBJ2-2	TGTGCCAGCAGAAATTGGGCTACAGGGATGGGCACCGGGGAGCTGTTTTTT	CASRNWATGMGTGELFF
.	many	TRBV18	TRBJ1-1	TGTGCCAGCTCACCGGGGGCGAACACTGAAGCTTTCTTT	CASSPGANTEAFF
.	many	TRBV4-1	TRBJ1-2	TGCGCCAGCAGCCAAGCCCTCAGGGAGATTGCGGGCTACACCTTC	CASSQALREIAGYTF
TRBD2	many	TRBV7-2	TRBJ2-7	TGTGCCAGCAGTTGGAAAGCGGGAGGGCCCTACGAGCAGTACTTC	CASSWKAGGPYEQYF
TRBD1	many	TRBV19	TRBJ1-1	TGTGCCAGTAGTATGGACAGGGAAGACACTGAAGCTTTCTTT	CASSMDREDTEAFF
.	many	TRBV5-1	TRBJ1-1	TGCGCCAGCAGCAAAGACGGCCCCATGAACACTGAAGCTTTCTTT	CASSKDGPMNTEAFF
.	many	TRBV6-5	TRBJ1-6	TGTGCCAGCAGTTACTCGACCCGGCCAAATTCACCCCTCCACTTT	CASSYSTRPNSPLHF
TRBD2	many	TRBV3-1	TRBJ2-5	TGTGCCAGCAGCCGAGCTAGCGGGCAACAAGAGACCCAGTACTTC	CASSRASGQQETQYF
.	many	TRBV7-8	TRBJ1-2	TGTGCCAGCAGCTTAGAGAATATTAATGGCTACACCTTC	CASSLENINGYTF
.	many	TRBV7-9	TRBJ2-2	TGTGCCAGCAGCTTTTTCGGGGAGCTGTTTTTT	CASSFFGELFF
.	many	TRBV28	TRBJ2-4	TGTGCCAGCAGTTTGCCAGGGGTTACTGCCAAAAACATTCAGTACTTC	CASSLPGVTAKNIQYF
.	many	TRBV7-8	TRBJ2-2	TGTGCCAGCAGCTTACCTCCGTGGGGTCAGAGCGGCACCGGGGAGCTGTTTTTT	CASSLPPWGQSGTGELFF
.	.	TRBV6-1	TRBJ2-4	TGTGCCAGCAGCCCCGATTTCCAGCGTTCGTTCTTC	CASSPDFQRSFF
.	many	TRBV6-5	TRBJ2-5	TGTGCCAGCAGTTCCCTAGCGTTTGGGGAGACCCAGTACTTC	CASSSLAFGETQYF
TRBD2	many	TRBV10-3	TRBJ2-7	TGTGCCATCAGTGATCAGCGGGAGTCTTGGGAGCAGTACTTC	CAISDQRESWEQYF
.	many	TRBV6-5	TRBJ2-5	TGTGCCAGCAGTTACGGGCGGACCCAAGAGACCCAGTACTTC	CASSYGRTQETQYF
.	.	TRBV30	TRBJ2-6	TGTGCCTGGACCTGGGCAGGTCGCAGCTCTGGGGCCAACGTCCTGACTTTC	CAWTWAGRSSGANVLTF
TRBD1	.	TRBV6-1	TRBJ1-1	TGTGCCAGCAGTGGGTTACAGGGGGGCACTGAAGCTTTCTTT	CASSGLQGGTEAFF
TRBD1	many	TRBV11-2	TRBJ1-6	TGTGCCAGCAGCAGACAGGGAAAATCACCCCTCCACTTT	CASSRQGKSPLHF
TRBD1	few	TRBV6-2/TRBV6-3	TRBJ1-2	TGTGCCAGCAGTTACTCGCCAGCACAGGGGGCGAATGGCTACACCTTC	CASSYSPAQGANGYTF
.	many	TRBV7-8	TRBJ2-7	TGTGCCAGCAGCTTAGCGACGGCCTCCTACGAGCAGTACTTC	CASSLATASYEQYF
TRBD1	many	TRBV7-9	TRBJ2-7	TGTGCCAGCAGCTTAAGGGACAGGGTCTACGAGCAGTACTTC	CASSLRDRVYEQYF
.	many	TRBV6-5	TRBJ1-1	TGTGCCAGCAGTTATGTTGGCAGGGGATTCACTGAAGCTTTCTTT	CASSYVGRGFTEAFF
.	many	TRBV7-2	TRBJ2-5	TGTGCCAGCAGCTTACGGGCTTTGGAGACCCAGTACTTC	CASSLRALETQYF
.	many	TRBV6-1	TRBJ1-5	TGTGCCAGCACCAGGAATAACCCCAATCAGCCCCAGCATTTT	CASTRNNPNQPQHF
.	many	TRBV6-1	TRBJ1-5	TGTGCCAGCAGTGAGTCCTTCCGCAATCAGCCCCAGCATTTT	CASSESFRNQPQHF
TRBD2	.	TRBV28	TRBJ2-7	TGTGCCAGCAGTTTAGCGGGAGGAGGGGGCGAGCAGTACTTC	CASSLAGGGGEQYF
.	many	TRBV20-1	TRBJ2-7	TGCAGTGCTAGAGATCGGGGTTTCGACGAGCAGTACTTC	CSARDRGFDEQYF
.	many	TRBV7-9	TRBJ1-1	TGTGCCAGCAGCCCTCCAGGGTCCACTGAAGCTTTCTTT	CASSPPGSTEAFF
.	many	TRBV11-2	TRBJ1-1	TGTGCCAGCAGCCGGAAAGAGGGGGAGGGGATGAACACTGAAGCTTTCTTT	CASSRKEGEGMNTEAFF
.	.	TRBV27	TRBJ2-7	TGTGCCAGCAGGACTAAATTCGACCGCGGTAGATCCTACGAGCAGTACTTC	CASRTKFDRGRSYEQYF
TRBD1	.	TRBV12-3/TRBV12-4	TRBJ1-5	TGTGCCAGCTCACCCGGGGACAGCAGAATACAGCCCCAGCATTTT	CASSPGDSRIQPQHF
.	many	TRBV28	TRBJ1-2	TGTGCCAGCAGTTTAGACCGCTATGGCTACACCTTC	CASSLDRYGYTF
.	.	TRBV6-1	TRBJ2-7	TGTGCCAGCAGACCCCACGAGGGCCCGGAGGTTGGCGAGCAGTACTTC	CASRPHEGPEVGEQYF
.	many	TRBV18	TRBJ1-6	TGTGCCAGCTCGCCTACTGACAGTTATAATTCACCCCTCCACTTT	CASSPTDSYNSPLHF
TRBD1	many	TRBV6-1	TRBJ1-2	TGTGCCAGCGCCAGACAGGGGGCTAGTGGCTACACCTTC	CASARQGASGYTF
.	many	TRBV20-1	TRBJ2-2	TGCAGTGCTAGTTGGGGAAACATCGGCGGGGAGCTGTTTTTT	CSASWGNIGGELFF
.	many	TRBV6-1	TRBJ2-4	TGTGCCAGCAGTCGGCAGGGGGAGGGGAACAAAAACATTCAGTACTTC	CASSRQGEGNKNIQYF
.	.	TRBV13	TRBJ2-2	TGTGCCAGCAGCCCCAGCGGGCCGAACACCGGGGAGCTGTTTTTT	CASSPSGPNTGELFF
.	many	TRBV7-9	TRBJ2-7	TGTGCCAGCAGCCAAGGAACGAACAAGTACTTC	CASSQGTNKYF
.	many	TRBV30	TRBJ1-2	TGTGCCTGGAGTGTTCCGCAGGGTAGCTATGGCTACACCTTC	CAWSVPQGSYGYTF
.	many	TRBV6-1	TRBJ1-1	TGTGCCAGCAGAAGAGTTGGCGGCACTGAAGCTTTCTTT	CASRRVGGTEAFF
.	.	TRBV2	TRBJ2-3	TGTGCCAGCGTGGCCCTAGGGGGCACAGATACGCAGTATTTT	CASVALGGTDTQYF
.	many	TRBV12-3/TRBV12-4	TRBJ1-5	TGTGCCAGCAGTCGTGATGGGGATCAGCCCCAGCATTTT	CASSRDGDQPQHF
.	many	TRBV27	TRBJ1-1	TGTGCCAGCAGTTTATCGTCGGGGGACACTGAAGCTTTCTTT	CASSLSSGDTEAFF
.	many	TRBV6-2/TRBV6-3	TRBJ2-4	TGTGCCAGCAGTTACGGACAGAAAAACATTCAGTACTTC	CASSYGQKNIQYF
.	.	TRBV6-2/TRBV6-3	TRBJ1-5	TGTGCCAGCTGGTGGAGCCCCACCCTTGGAGGCAATCAGCCCCAGCATTTT	CASWWSPTLGGNQPQHF
.	.	TRBV7-2	TRBJ1-1	TGTGCCAGCAGCTCCAGACAGCACACTGAAGCTTTCTTT	CASSSRQHTEAFF
.	many	TRBV30	TRBJ2-2	TGTGCCTGGAGCACAGGCAGGGTGCGCACCGGGGAGCTGTTTTTT	CAWSTGRVRTGELFF